These 19 T cell receptor beta chains were all obtained from the same sample, sequenced in a study of regulatory T cells in long-lasting Graves disease. Regarding time point: newly diagnosed GD, antithyroid drugs for less than 3 months. Generation of the TCR library employed RNA extracted from PBMCs. CDR3 regions were amplified by Arm-PCR using iRepertoire HTBI primers to build TCR beta libraries. Via MiXCR, TCRdb re-called the multiplex PCR reads, giving one row per CDR3 protein. The table lists hundreds of thousands of distinct CDR3 sequences, roughly 16% of them singletons. The sample also formed part of further work on T cells in Graves' hyperthyroidism and ophthalmopathy.

The sequencing here drew on peripheral blood mononuclear cells (PBMCs), taken at new diagnosis, from a patient treated with antithyroid drugs. Receptors were obtained from a woman aged 25 to 39 with Graves disease.

The sample holds a few counts of this clonotype. The chain recombines TRBV14 with TRBJ2-4; D is possibly TRBD1 (5 bases). Between the trimmed V and J ends, which lost 1 base and 9 bases, there was a span of 16 bases. CDR1 and CDR2 (germline): SGHDN, FVKESK. The CDR3 totals 15 residues. The CDR3 here is CASSQGAAGWGIQYF. In nucleotides, the CDR3 is TGTGCCAGCAGCCAAGGGGCGGCAGGGTGGGGCATTCAGTACTTC. The full variable domain, completed using reference TRBV14 and TRBJ2-4, is EAGVTQFPSHSVIEKGQTVTLRCDPISGHDNLYWYRRVMGKEIKFLLHFVKESKQDESGMPNNRFLAERTGGTYSTLKVQPAELEDSGVYFCASSQGAAGWGIQYFGAGTRLSVL.

This clonotype was seen at least ten times. The chain is built from TRBV12-3 or TRBV12-4 and TRBJ2-7, with 9 bases that match TRBD1. The CDR3 length is 16 residues. After removal of 4 bases from V and 3 bases from J, the junction contained 10 bases not matched to a gene. The CDR3 DNA reads TGTGCCAGCAGTTACCTGGGGACAGGGAGAGACTACGAGCAGTACTTC. Amino acid sequence: CASSYLGTGRDYEQYF.

On this clonotype itself: Possible read error: a much larger clone is one base away. J is TRBJ1-4 and V is TRBV6-1; D remains unclear. Germline CDR1 reads MNHNS; CDR2 reads SASEGT. This CDR3 region has 15 residues. CDR3 region: CASSGFGRANEKLLF. The CDR3 DNA is TGTGCCAGCAGTGGTTTTGGCCGTGCGAATGAAAAACTGCTTTTT.

This clonotype occurred once. A much bigger clone sits one base away, suggesting this may be a read error. This sequence joins TRBV6-2 or TRBV6-3 and TRBJ1-1; 7 nucleotides line up with TRBD1. Germline CDR1 is MNHEY and CDR2 is SVGEGT. The CDR3 is 14 amino acids. V shed 7 bases, J shed 6 bases, and the junction held 11 bases outside the gene matches. CDR3 DNA sequence: TGTGCCAGCACACACGACAGGGAATGGGCTGAAGCTTTCTTT. Translating gives CASTHDREWAEAFF.

This clonotype was detected many times. The genes are TRBV28 and TRBJ2-7, with 9 nucleotides matching TRBD2. J was trimmed by 0 bases and V by 5 bases; bases with no gene match: 14. This CDR3 has 18 residues. The germline V gene encodes CDR1 MDHEN and CDR2 SYDVKM. As DNA, the CDR3 is TGTGCCAGCAGTCCATGGGGGCTAGCGGGACAGAGCTCCTACGAGCAGTACTTC. Protein: CASSPWGLAGQSSYEQYF. Combining the CDR3 with reference TRBV28 and TRBJ2-7 gives the whole variable domain DVKVTQSSRYLVKRTGEKVFLECVQDMDHENMFWYRQDPGLGLRLIYFSYDVKMKEKGDIPEGYSVSREKKERFSLILESASTNQTSMYLCASSPWGLAGQSSYEQYFGPGTRLTVT.

As to this clonotype: A read error may be the cause here, since a much bigger clone is one base away. The rearrangement uses TRBV2 and TRBJ2-5; the match to TRBD1 covers 8 bases. With V trimmed by 4 bases and J by 7 bases, 8 bases remained unmatched. CDR1 and CDR2 from the germline V gene are SNHLY and FYNNEI. The CDR3 runs to 14 residues. In DNA, the CDR3 is TGTGCCAGCAGTGGGGGGACAGGAGGAGGGACCCAGTACTTC. Amino acids: CASSGGTGGGTQYF. The variable domain in full, with the rest retrieved from reference TRBV2 and TRBJ2-5, is EPEVTQTPSHQVTQMGQEVILRCVPISNHLYFYWYRQILGQKVEFLVSFYNNEISEKSEIFDDQFSVERPDGSNFTLKIRSTKLEDSAMYFCASSGGTGGGTQYFGPGTRLLVL.

The chain carries TRBV7-9 and TRBJ2-7; the match to TRBD1 covers 9 bases. The V gene's germline CDR1 is SEHNR and CDR2 FQNEAQ (reference sequence). This CDR3 is built from 16 residues. J gave up 2 bases and V 5 bases, and 10 bases lay outside the gene matches. The CDR3: CASSVTGTGRTYEQYF. CDR3 nucleotides: TGTGCCAGCAGCGTTACCGGGACAGGGAGAACCTACGAGCAGTACTTC.

For this clonotype: At one end the junction does not follow the germline gene, possibly because of a read error. This sequence joins TRBV28 and TRBJ1-5; D not certain. The CDR3 covers 13 residues. CDR1 is MDHEN, CDR2 SYDVKM, per germline. The CDR3 DNA reads TGTGCCAGCCGGGAGGTTAGCAATCAGCCCCGGCATTTT. Translating gives CASREVSNQPRHF.

This clonotype was found a few times. The chain joins TRBV30 to TRBJ2-1; D may be TRBD1 or TRBD2 (6 bases each). In germline, CDR1 is GTSNPN, CDR2 SVGIG (reference sequence). CDR3 length: 15 amino acids. Trimming cost V 5 bases and J 1 base, with 15 bases left between them. CDR3 coding DNA: TGTGCCTGGTGCCGGGGGCTAGGATCCTACAATGAGCAGTTCTTC. This codes for CAWCRGLGSYNEQFF.

This clonotype was seen ten or more times. The chain employs TRBV7-9 and TRBJ1-2, with unresolved D. The CDR3 length is 12 residues. The V end lost 4 bases, the J end lost 3 bases, and 6 bases lay between the germline ends. Germline CDR1 reads SEHNR; CDR2 reads FQNEAQ (reference sequence). The CDR3 DNA reads as TGTGCCAGCAGCTCCTCCTACTATGGCTACACCTTC. Its protein product is CASSSSYYGYTF. Complete variable domain (other parts from reference TRBV7-9 and TRBJ1-2): DTGVSQNPRHKITKRGQNVTFRCDPISEHNRLYWYRQTLGQGPEFLTYFQNEAQLEKSRLLSDRFSAERPKGSFSTLEIQRTEQGDSAMYLCASSSSYYGYTFGSGTRLTVV.

This clonotype occurred many times. The chain joins TRBV2 to TRBJ2-3; 8 bases match TRBD2. The CDR3 has 13 residues. V lost 7 bases, J lost 3 bases, and 3 bases stayed unmatched. Germline assignment: CDR1 SNHLY and CDR2 FYNNEI. The CDR3 DNA sequence: TGTGCCAGCAAGCGGGAGTCGACAGATACGCAGTATTTT. Residues: CASKRESTDTQYF.

The table lists this clonotype with many counts. The chain couples TRBV7-3 to TRBJ2-3; TRBD1 matches 7 bases. Germline-derived CDR1 and CDR2 are SGHTA and FQGTGA. The CDR3 extends over 14 amino acids. V lost 5 bases to trimming and J lost 4 bases; unmatched junction nucleotides: 6. The CDR3 sequence is CASSPGQVADTQYF. CDR3 in DNA: TGTGCCAGCAGCCCAGGACAGGTTGCAGATACGCAGTATTTT.

This clonotype was recorded once. This rearrangement joins TRBV18 to TRBJ2-1; 11 bases fit TRBD2. Germline V gives CDR1 KGHSH, CDR2 LQKENI. The trim removed 3 bases at V and 8 bases at J, leaving 9 bases unmatched. The CDR3 consists of 16 residues. The CDR3 loop reads CASSPLTSGSGDEQFF. DNA of the CDR3: TGTGCCAGCTCACCCCTAACTAGCGGGAGCGGCGATGAGCAGTTCTTC. Complete variable domain (other parts from reference TRBV18 and TRBJ2-1): NAGVMQNPRHLVRRRGQEARLRCSPMKGHSHVYWYRQLPEEGLKFMVYLQKENIIDESGMPKERFSAEFPKEGPSILRIQQVVRGDSAAYFCASSPLTSGSGDEQFFGPGTRLTVL.

This clonotype has at least ten counts. This CDR3 is CASSAPPGQGAIYGYTF. The CDR3 DNA follows: TGTGCCAGCAGTGCCCCTCCGGGACAGGGGGCTATCTATGGCTACACCTTC. This sequence joins TRBV28 and TRBJ1-2; 12 bases are shared with TRBD1. Germline V gene data show CDR1 as MDHEN and CDR2 as SYDVKM. CDR3 size: 17 residues. V shed 5 bases and J 4 bases; nucleotides not matched to a gene: 11.

V usage is TRBV7-9 and J usage is TRBJ2-5; the D gene could be TRBD1 or TRBD2 (6 bases each). CDR1 and CDR2 from the germline V gene are SEHNR and FQNEAQ (reference sequence). The CDR3 consists of 17 residues. V lost 4 bases to trimming and J lost 10 bases, with 28 bases between them. The CDR3: CASSSIRRNSEGVLQYF. As DNA, the CDR3 is TGTGCCAGCAGCTCAATTAGGCGAAATTCGGAGGGGGTGCTCCAGTACTTC.

The table lists this clonotype with a few counts. The chain recombines TRBV27 with TRBJ2-7, with D possibly matching TRBD1 (5 bases). The CDR3 runs 13 residues. Germline CDR1 reads MNHEY; CDR2 reads SMNVEV (reference sequence). The V and J ends lost 4 bases and 6 bases respectively, with 13 bases between them. Here the CDR3 DNA reads TGTGCCAGCAGTTGGCAGGGTGGCACCGAGCAGTACTTC. Translation: CASSWQGGTEQYF.

Regarding this clonotype: The conserved closing phenylalanine or tryptophan is absent in this CDR3, likely reflecting a read error. The DNA is omitted, as the CDR3 cannot be located on it reliably, and the CDR3 follows TCRdb's listing. The J gene is TRBJ1-5, the V gene TRBV12-3 or TRBV12-4; TRBD1, the D gene given by the table, was not confirmed from the DNA. The CDR3 has 10 residues if both end residues are counted. CDR3 protein: CASSQALGPR.

Many counts were recorded for this clonotype. The chain carries TRBV6-1 and TRBJ2-2, with D possibly TRBD1 on 6 matching bases. The length of the CDR3 is 15 residues. V dropped 7 bases and J dropped 4 bases, with 16 bases sitting between them. CDR1 is MNHNS, CDR2 SASEGT, per germline. The CDR3 DNA reads TGTGCCAGCAATCTACAGGGCGGGCCCACCGGGGAGCTGTTTTTT. It translates to CASNLQGGPTGELFF.

This clonotype appeared many times. The genes are TRBV5-1 and TRBJ1-1; D gene ambiguous. Trimming removed 5 bases from V and 3 bases from J, with 14 bases in between. This CDR3 comprises 14 residues. Germline assignment: CDR1 SGHRS and CDR2 YFSETQ. The CDR3 sequence: CASRLERAHTEAFF. CDR3 nucleotides: TGCGCCAGCAGACTCGAAAGGGCACACACTGAAGCTTTCTTT.